The entry below gives a single T cell receptor beta chain sequence along with its context. Its target is not known. This sample is drawn from a study of neoadjuvant anti-PD-1 for oral cavity cancer. CDR3 length equals 15 residues. From germline, CDR1 is SGHTA and CDR2 FQGNSA. V lost 4 bases and J lost 4, with 16 bases in between. The data were produced by immunoSEQ multiplex PCR, yet TCRdb's version contains in-frame clones alone and is incomplete. The repertoire consists of almost 7,000 clones, with approximately 75% occurring once and the leading ten covering 3%. These newly diagnosed stage II-IVA oral cavity squamous cell carcinoma patients had no prior systemic or radiation treatment. Patients had HPV-negative, locally advanced oral cavity squamous cell carcinoma. Analysis of PBMCs was direct, with no culture step. Points from the study as a whole: Treg/Th17 ratio rose with pretreatment blood and fell with post-treatment tumor TCRbeta clonality.

The specimen comprised PBMCs, sampled before nivolumab (anti-PD-1) treatment. This chain uses TRBV7-2 with TRBJ1-2; no definite D call. This TCR was recovered from a person between 35 and 79 years old with oral cavity squamous cell carcinoma. The CDR3 nucleotides are TGTGCCAGCAGCTCCGAGACGGGAAACCTCTATGGCTACACCTTC. Translated, it gives CASSSETGNLYGYTF.